This T cell receptor (beta chain) is from a study of T cells in Graves' hyperthyroidism and ophthalmopathy. About the research overall: Peripheral blood collection took place at initial diagnosis, before any treatment. Study observations and caveats: Among thyroid clonotypes expanded above 0.001, most also appeared in blood.

The investigators amplified TCR beta CDR3 regions from RNA transcripts. The TCR CDR3 was amplified in a first-round RT-PCR using the HTBI primer set. TCRdb fed the multiplex PCR reads into MiXCR, producing one record per CDR3 protein. The profile covers around 270,000 distinct CDR3 sequences, with about 19% appearing a single time and about two fifths taken by the ten largest. This clonotype was recorded a few times. Antigen specificity is unknown. The CDR3 contains 13 residues. The V gene's germline CDR1 is SNHLY and CDR2 FYNNEI. V gave up 7 bases and J gave up 9 bases; unmatched junction bases: 8. Patients were excluded for uncontrolled infection, other autoimmune disease, pregnancy or lactation. Diagnosis rested on symptoms, serum thyroxine and TRAb, thyroid ultrasound, and orbital computed tomography.

Material for sequencing was blood. The chain links TRBV2 to TRBJ1-3, with 8 bases aligning to TRBD1. The receptor's source is a man aged 45-65 years with Graves' ophthalmopathy. The CDR3 loop reads CASNGQGRSTIYF. CDR3 nucleotides: TGTGCCAGCAACGGACAGGGCAGGAGCACCATATATTTT.